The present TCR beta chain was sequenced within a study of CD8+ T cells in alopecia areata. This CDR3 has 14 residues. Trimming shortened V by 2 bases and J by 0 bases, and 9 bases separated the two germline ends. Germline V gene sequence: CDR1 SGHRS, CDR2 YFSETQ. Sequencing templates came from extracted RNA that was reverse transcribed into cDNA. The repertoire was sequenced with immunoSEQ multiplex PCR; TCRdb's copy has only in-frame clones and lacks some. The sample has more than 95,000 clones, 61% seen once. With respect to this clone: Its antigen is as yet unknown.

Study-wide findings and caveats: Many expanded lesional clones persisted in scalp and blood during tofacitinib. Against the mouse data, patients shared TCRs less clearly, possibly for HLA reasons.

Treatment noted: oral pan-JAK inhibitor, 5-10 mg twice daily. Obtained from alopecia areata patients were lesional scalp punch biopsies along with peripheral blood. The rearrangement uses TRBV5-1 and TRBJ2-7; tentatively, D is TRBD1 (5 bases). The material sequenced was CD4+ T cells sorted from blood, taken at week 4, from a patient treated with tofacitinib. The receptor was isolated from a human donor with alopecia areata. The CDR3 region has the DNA TGCGCCAGCAGCTTATTACAGGACTCCTACGAGCAGTACTTC. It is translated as CASSLLQDSYEQYF.